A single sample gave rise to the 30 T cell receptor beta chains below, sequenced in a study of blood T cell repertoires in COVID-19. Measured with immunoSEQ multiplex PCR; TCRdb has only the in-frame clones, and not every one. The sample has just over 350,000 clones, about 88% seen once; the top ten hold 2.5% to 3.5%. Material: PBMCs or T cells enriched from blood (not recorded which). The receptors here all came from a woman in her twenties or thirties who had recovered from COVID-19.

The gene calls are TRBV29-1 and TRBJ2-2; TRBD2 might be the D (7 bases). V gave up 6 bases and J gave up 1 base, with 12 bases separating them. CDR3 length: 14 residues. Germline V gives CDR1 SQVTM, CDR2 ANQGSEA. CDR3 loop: CSVGGLQNTGELFF. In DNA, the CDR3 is TGCAGCGTAGGGGGACTACAGAACACCGGGGAGCTGTTTTTT.

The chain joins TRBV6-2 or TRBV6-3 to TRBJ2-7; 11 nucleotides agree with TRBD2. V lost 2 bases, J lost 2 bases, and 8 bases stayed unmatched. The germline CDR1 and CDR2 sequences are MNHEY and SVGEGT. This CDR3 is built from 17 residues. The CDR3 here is CASSYGRLAGLAYEQYF. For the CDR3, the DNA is TGTGCCAGCAGTTACGGGAGACTAGCGGGGCTGGCCTACGAGCAGTACTTC.

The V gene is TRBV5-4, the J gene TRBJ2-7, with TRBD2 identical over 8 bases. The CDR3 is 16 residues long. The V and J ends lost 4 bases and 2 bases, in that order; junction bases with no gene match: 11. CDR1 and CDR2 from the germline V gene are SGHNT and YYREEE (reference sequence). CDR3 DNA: TGTGCCAGCAGCCAAAGGGGGACTAGGACCCCCTACGAGCAGTACTTC. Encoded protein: CASSQRGTRTPYEQYF.

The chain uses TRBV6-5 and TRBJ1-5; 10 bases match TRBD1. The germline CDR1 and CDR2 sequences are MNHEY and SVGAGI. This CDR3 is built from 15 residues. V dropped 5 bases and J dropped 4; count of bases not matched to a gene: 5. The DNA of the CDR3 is TGTGCCAGCAGTCCGGGACAGGGGACGAATCAGCCCCAGCATTTT. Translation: CASSPGQGTNQPQHF.

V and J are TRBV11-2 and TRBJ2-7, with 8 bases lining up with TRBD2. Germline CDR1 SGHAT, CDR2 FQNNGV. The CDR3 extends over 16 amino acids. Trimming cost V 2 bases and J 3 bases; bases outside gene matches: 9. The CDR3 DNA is TGTGCCAGCAGCTTATTGGTCGGGGGGGCTGGCTACGAGCAGTACTTC. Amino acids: CASSLLVGGAGYEQYF.

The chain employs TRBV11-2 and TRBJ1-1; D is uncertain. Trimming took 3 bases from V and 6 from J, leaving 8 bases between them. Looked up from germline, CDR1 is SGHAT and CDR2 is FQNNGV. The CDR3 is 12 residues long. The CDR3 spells CASSLLESEAFF. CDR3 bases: TGTGCCAGCAGCTTGTTAGAGTCTGAAGCTTTCTTT.

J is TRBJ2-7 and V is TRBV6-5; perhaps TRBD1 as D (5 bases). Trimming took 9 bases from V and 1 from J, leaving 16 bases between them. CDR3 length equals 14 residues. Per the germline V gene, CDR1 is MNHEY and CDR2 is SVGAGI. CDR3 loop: CASRPGAGSYEQYF. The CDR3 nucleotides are TGTGCCAGTAGACCTGGGGCAGGGTCCTACGAGCAGTACTTC.

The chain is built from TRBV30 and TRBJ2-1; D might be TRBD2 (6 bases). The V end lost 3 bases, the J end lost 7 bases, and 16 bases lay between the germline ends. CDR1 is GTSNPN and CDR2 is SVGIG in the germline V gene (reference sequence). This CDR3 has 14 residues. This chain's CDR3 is CAWRDGGSGNEQFF. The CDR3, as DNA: TGTGCCTGGAGGGACGGGGGTTCGGGGAATGAGCAGTTCTTC.

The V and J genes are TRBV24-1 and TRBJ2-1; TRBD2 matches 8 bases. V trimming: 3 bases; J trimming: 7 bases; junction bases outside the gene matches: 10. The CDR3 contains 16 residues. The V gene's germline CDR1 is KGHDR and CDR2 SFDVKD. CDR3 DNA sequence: TGTGCCACCAGTGATCCCCGGGGCGGGAGGAGTAATGAGCAGTTCTTC. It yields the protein CATSDPRGGRSNEQFF.

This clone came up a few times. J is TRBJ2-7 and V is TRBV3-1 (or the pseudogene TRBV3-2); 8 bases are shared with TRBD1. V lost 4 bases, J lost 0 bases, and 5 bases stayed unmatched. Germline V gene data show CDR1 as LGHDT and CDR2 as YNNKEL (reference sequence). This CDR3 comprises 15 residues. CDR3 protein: CASSPGTGVSYEQYF. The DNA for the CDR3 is TGTGCCAGCAGCCCCGGGACAGGAGTCTCCTACGAGCAGTACTTC.

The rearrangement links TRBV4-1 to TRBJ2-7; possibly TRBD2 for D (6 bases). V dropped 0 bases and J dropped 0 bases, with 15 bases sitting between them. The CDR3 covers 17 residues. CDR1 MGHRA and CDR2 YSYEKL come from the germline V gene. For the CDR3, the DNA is TGCGCCAGCAGCCAAGAAGTCTCGGGACTGAGCTCCTACGAGCAGTACTTC. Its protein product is CASSQEVSGLSSYEQYF.

The CDR3 DNA reads as TGTGCCAGCAGTGAATTTTCCAGCGCCAATAATTCACCCCTCCACTTT. The encoded protein is CASSEFSSANNSPLHF. The chain has TRBV25-1 and TRBJ1-6; no firm D call. This CDR3 region has 16 residues. Trimming left V 1 base short and J 5 bases short, with 12 bases between. Germline V gene lookup returns CDR1 MGHDK and CDR2 SYGVNS.

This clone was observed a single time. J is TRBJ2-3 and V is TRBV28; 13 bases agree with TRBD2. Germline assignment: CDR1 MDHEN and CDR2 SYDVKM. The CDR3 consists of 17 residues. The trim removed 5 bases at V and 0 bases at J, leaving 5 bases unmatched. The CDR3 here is CASSNPGLAGSTDTQYF. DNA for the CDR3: TGTGCCAGCAGTAACCCGGGACTAGCGGGGAGCACAGATACGCAGTATTTT.

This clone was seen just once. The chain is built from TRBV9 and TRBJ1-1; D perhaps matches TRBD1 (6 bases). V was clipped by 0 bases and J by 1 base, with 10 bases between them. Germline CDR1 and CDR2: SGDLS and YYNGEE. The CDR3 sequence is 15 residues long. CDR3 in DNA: TGTGCCAGCAGCGTAGGCCCACAGGGGAACACTGAAGCTTTCTTT. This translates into CASSVGPQGNTEAFF.

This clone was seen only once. In DNA form, the CDR3 reads TGTGCCAGCAGTTGGGGGGGGCAAAATAGCAATCAGCCCCAGCATTTT. This gives the protein CASSWGGQNSNQPQHF. The chain is built from TRBV27 and TRBJ1-5, with D perhaps matching TRBD1 (6 bases). Germline assignment: CDR1 MNHEY and CDR2 SMNVEV (reference sequence). The V gene lost 4 bases and the J gene lost 0 bases, with 13 bases spanning the gap. CDR3 size: 16 residues.

The CDR3 DNA is TGTGCCAGCAGTGAAAACGGGAGGGATCAGCCCCAGCATTTT. Its protein is CASSENGRDQPQHF. The chain uses TRBV2 and TRBJ1-5, with D hard to call. Germline CDR1 is SNHLY and CDR2 is FYNNEI. The CDR3 is made up of 14 amino acids. V dropped 2 bases and J dropped 5 bases, with 10 bases sitting between them.

DNA of the CDR3: TGCGCCAGCCAATTCTTGGGGACTAGCGGGGACGAGCAGTACTTC. The encoded protein is CASQFLGTSGDEQYF. The rearrangement joins TRBV5-1 to TRBJ2-7; 13 nucleotides line up with TRBD2. Germline V gene sequence: CDR1 SGHRS, CDR2 YFSETQ. The CDR3 sequence is 15 residues long. Trimming at V came to 7 bases and at J to 5 bases, leaving 9 bases not matched to a gene. The full variable domain, in which reference TRBV5-1 and TRBJ2-7 provide the parts outside the CDR3, is KAGVTQTPRYLIKTRGQQVTLSCSPISGHRSVSWYQQTPGQGLQFLFEYFSETQRNKGNFPGRFSGRQFSNSRSEMNVSTLELGDSALYLCASQFLGTSGDEQYFGPGTRLTVT.

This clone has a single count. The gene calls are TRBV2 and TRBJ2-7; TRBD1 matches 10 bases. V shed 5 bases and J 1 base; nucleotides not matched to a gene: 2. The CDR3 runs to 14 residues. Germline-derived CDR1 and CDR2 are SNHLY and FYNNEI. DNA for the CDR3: TGTGCCAGCAGTCGACAGGGGGCTTCCTACGAGCAGTACTTC. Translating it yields CASSRQGASYEQYF.

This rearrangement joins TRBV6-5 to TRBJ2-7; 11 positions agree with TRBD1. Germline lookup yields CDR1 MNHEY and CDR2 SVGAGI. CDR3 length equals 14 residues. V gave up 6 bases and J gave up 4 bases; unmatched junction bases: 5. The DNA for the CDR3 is TGTGCCAGCAGAATTGGGACAGGGGGGTACGAGCAGTACTTC. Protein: CASRIGTGGYEQYF.

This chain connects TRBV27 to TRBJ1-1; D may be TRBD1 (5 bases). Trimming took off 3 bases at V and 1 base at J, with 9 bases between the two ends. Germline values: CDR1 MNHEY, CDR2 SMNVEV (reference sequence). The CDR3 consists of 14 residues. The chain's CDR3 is CASSFIQGNTEAFF. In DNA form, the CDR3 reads TGTGCCAGCAGTTTTATCCAGGGGAACACTGAAGCTTTCTTT.

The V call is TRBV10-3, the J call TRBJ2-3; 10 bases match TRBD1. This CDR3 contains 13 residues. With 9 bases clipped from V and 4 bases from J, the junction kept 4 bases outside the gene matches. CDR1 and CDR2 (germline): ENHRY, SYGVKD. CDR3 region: CAIRQGAADTQYF. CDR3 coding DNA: TGTGCCATACGACAGGGGGCTGCAGATACGCAGTATTTT.

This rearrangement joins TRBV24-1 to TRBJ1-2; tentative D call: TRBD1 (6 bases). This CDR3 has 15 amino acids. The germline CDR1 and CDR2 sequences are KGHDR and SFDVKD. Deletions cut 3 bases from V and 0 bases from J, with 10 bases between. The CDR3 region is CATSDTTGTNYGYTF. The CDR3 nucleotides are TGTGCCACCAGTGATACTACAGGGACTAACTATGGCTACACCTTC.

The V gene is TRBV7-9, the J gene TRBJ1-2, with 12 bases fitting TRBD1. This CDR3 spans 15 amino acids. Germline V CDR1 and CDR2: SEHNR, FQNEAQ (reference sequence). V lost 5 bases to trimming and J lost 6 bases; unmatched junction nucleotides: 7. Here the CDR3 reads CASSPAGQGAHGYTF. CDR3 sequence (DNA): TGTGCCAGCAGCCCAGCGGGACAGGGGGCCCATGGCTACACCTTC.

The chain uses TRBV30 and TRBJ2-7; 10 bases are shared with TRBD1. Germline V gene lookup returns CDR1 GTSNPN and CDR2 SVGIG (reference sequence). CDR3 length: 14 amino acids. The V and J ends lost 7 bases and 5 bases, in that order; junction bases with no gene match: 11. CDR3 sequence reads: CASATGQGKNEQYF. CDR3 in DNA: TGTGCCTCGGCAACGGGACAGGGGAAGAACGAGCAGTACTTC.

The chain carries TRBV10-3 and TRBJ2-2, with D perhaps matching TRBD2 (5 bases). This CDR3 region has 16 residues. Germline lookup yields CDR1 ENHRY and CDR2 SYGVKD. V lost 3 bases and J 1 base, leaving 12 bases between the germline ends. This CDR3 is CAISERGLLNTGELFF. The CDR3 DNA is TGTGCCATCAGTGAAAGAGGACTGCTGAACACCGGGGAGCTGTTTTTT.

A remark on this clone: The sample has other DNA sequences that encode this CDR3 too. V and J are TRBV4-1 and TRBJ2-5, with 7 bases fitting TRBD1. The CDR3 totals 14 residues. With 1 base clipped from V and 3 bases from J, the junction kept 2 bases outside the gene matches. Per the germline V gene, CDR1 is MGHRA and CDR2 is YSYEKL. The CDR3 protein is CASSQVGTEETQYF. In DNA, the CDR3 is TGCGCCAGCAGCCAAGTCGGGACAGAAGAGACCCAGTACTTC.

CDR3 protein: CASNSVRRSTDTQYF. As DNA, the CDR3 is TGTGCCAGCAACTCCGTTCGGCGGAGCACAGATACGCAGTATTTT. The rearrangement uses TRBV6-5 and TRBJ2-3; D is uncertain. This CDR3 is built from 15 residues. Germline loops: CDR1 MNHEY, CDR2 SVGAGI. The V gene lost 7 bases and the J gene lost 0 bases, with 14 bases spanning the gap.

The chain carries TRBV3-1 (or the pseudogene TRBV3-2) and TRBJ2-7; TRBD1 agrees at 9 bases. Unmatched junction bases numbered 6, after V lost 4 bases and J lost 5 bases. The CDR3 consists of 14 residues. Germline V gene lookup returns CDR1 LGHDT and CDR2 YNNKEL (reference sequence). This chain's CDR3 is CASSRETGGHEQYF. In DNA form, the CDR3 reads TGTGCCAGCAGCCGAGAGACAGGGGGGCACGAGCAGTACTTC.

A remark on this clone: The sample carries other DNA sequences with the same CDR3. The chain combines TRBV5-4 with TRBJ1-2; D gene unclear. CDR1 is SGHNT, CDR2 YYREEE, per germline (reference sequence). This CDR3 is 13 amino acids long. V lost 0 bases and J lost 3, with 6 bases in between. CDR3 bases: TGTGCCAGCAGCTTGGACAGTTACTATGGCTACACCTTC. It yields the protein CASSLDSYYGYTF.

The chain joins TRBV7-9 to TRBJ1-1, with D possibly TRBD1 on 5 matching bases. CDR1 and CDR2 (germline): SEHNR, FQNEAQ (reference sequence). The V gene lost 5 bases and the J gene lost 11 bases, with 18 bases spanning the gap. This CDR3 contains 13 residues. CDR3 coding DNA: TGTGCCAGCAGCGACCTGGGGGGGAGTTGGGCTTTCTTT. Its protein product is CASSDLGGSWAFF.